This TCR beta chain was obtained from a study of blood T cell repertoires in COVID-19. Using immunoSEQ multiplex PCR, the repertoire was profiled, and TCRdb retains in-frame clones only, with some absent. The sample has some 100,000 clones, more than 75% seen once. This receptor was identified in a woman aged 80 or over with active COVID-19. The sequencing sample was made of peripheral blood.

Here the CDR3 reads CASASGRAGGTDTQYF. DNA of the CDR3: TGTGCTAGTGCTAGCGGGAGGGCCGGTGGCACAGATACGCAGTATTTT. V gene TRBV12-5 combines with J gene TRBJ2-3, with 12 bases identical to TRBD2. CDR1 is LGHNT, CDR2 FRNRAP, per germline. V shed 7 bases and J 1 base; nucleotides not matched to a gene: 6. CDR3 length: 16 residues. The variable domain in full, with the rest retrieved from reference TRBV12-5 and TRBJ2-3, is DARVTQTPRHKVTEMGQEVTMRCQPILGHNTVFWYRQTMMQGLELLAYFRNRAPLDDSGMPKDRFSAEMPDATLATLKIQPSEPRDSAVYFCASASGRAGGTDTQYFGPGTRLTVL.